This TCR beta chain was found in a study of blood T cell repertoires in COVID-19. At the level of the study: The samples span acute and convalescent COVID-19 from the United States, Italy and Spain. PBMCs, B-cell-depleted T cells, or T cells were the source of the cDNA or gDNA that made up the material.

The ends were cut back, 5 bases at V and 4 bases at J, with 18 bases in the middle. Germline loops: CDR1 SGHTA, CDR2 FQGNSA. The length of the CDR3 is 16 residues. Authors' methods: Using reference gene primer amplification, nucleated cell counts were estimated. TCRdb keeps only in-frame clones here, not all; method: immunoSEQ multiplex PCR. V and J calls and clone size come straight from that table; D and trimming were deduced from the DNA. The data show roughly 90,000 clones, around 90% seen once. While infection was still active, Seattle patients were enrolled and then followed longitudinally. The chain employs TRBV7-2 and TRBJ1-5, with D possibly TRBD1 on 6 matching bases. The receptor's source is a man aged 45-65 years with COVID-19, enrolled during active disease. The sequencing input was peripheral blood. The CDR3 reads CASSPDAPRGNQPQHF. The CDR3 bases are TGTGCCAGCAGCCCCGACGCCCCCAGGGGTAATCAGCCCCAGCATTTT.